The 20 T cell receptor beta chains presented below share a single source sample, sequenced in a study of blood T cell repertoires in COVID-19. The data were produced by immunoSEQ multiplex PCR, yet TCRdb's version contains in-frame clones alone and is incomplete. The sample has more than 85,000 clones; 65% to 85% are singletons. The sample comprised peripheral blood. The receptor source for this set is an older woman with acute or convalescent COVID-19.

The CDR3 nucleotides read TGTGCTTCCCATCCGGACAGATATCAGCCCCAGCATTTT. It specifies CASHPDRYQPQHF. The J gene is TRBJ1-5, the V gene TRBV10-3, with D perhaps matching TRBD1 (6 bases). This CDR3 has 13 residues. CDR1 is ENHRY, CDR2 SYGVKD, per germline.

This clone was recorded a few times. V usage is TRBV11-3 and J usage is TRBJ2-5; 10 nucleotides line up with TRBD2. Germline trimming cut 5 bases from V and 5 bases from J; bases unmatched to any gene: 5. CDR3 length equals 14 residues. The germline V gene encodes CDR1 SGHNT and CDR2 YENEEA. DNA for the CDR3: TGTGCCAGCAGCGAAGGACTAGCGGCGGAGACCCAGTACTTC. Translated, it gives CASSEGLAAETQYF. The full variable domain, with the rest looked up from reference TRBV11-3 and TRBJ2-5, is EAGVVQSPRYKIIEKKQPVAFWCNPISGHNTLYWYLQNLGQGPELLIRYENEEAVDDSQLPKDRFSAERLKGVDSTLKIQPAELGDSAVYLCASSEGLAAETQYFGPGTRLLVL.

The CDR3 sequence: CASSSSIREQYF. CDR3 in DNA: TGTGCCAGCAGCTCCTCTATCCGAGAGCAGTACTTC. The chain has TRBV5-4 and TRBJ2-7; D is unresolved. Deletions cut 3 bases from V and 7 bases from J, with 11 bases between. Germline CDR1 reads SGHNT; CDR2 reads YYREEE (reference sequence). This CDR3 has 12 residues.

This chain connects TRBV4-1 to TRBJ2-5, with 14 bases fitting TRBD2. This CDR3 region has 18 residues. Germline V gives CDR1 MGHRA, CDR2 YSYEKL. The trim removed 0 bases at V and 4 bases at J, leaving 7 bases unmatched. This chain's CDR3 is CASSQDLGLAGVLETQYF. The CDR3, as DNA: TGCGCCAGCAGCCAAGATTTGGGACTAGCGGGGGTCTTAGAGACCCAGTACTTC.

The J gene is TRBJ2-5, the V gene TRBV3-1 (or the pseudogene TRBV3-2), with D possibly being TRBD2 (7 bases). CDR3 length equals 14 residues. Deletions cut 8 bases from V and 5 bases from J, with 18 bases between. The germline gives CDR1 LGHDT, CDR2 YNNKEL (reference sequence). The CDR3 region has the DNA TGTGCCAGCGTGGAGGGGGGGCGTAGGGAGACCCAGTACTTC. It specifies CASVEGGRRETQYF.

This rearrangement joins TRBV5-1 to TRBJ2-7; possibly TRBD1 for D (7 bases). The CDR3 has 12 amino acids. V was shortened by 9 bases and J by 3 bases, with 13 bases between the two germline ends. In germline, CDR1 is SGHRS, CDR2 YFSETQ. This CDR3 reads CATGDSGYEQYF. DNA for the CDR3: TGCGCCACGGGGGACAGTGGCTACGAGCAGTACTTC.

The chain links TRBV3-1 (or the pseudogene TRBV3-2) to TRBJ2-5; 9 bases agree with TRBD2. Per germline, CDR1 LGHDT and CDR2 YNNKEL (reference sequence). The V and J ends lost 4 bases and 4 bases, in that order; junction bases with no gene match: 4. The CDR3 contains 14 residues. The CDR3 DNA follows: TGTGCCAGCAGCCGGCGGGGGGGCGGAGAGACCCAGTACTTC. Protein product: CASSRRGGGETQYF.

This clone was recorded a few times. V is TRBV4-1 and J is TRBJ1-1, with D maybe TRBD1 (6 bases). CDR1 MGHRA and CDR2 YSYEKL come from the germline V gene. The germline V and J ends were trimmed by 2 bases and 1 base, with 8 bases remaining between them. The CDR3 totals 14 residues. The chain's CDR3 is CASSQRGQNTEAFF. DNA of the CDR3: TGCGCCAGCAGCCAAAGGGGACAGAACACTGAAGCTTTCTTT.

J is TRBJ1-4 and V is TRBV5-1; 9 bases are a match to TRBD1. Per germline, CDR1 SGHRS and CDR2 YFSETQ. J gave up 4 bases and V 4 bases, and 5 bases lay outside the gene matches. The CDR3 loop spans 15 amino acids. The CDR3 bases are TGCGCCAGCAGCGGGACAGGGCTAAGTAATGAAAAACTGTTTTTT. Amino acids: CASSGTGLSNEKLFF. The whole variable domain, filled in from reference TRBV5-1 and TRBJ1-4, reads KAGVTQTPRYLIKTRGQQVTLSCSPISGHRSVSWYQQTPGQGLQFLFEYFSETQRNKGNFPGRFSGRQFSNSRSEMNVSTLELGDSALYLCASSGTGLSNEKLFFGSGTQLSVL.

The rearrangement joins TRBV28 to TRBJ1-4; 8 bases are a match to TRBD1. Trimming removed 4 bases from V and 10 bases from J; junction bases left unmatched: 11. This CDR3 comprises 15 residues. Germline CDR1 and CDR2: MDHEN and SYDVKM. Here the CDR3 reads CASSSQDREERKLFF. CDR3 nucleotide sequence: TGTGCCAGCAGTTCCCAGGACAGGGAAGAGCGAAAACTGTTTTTT.

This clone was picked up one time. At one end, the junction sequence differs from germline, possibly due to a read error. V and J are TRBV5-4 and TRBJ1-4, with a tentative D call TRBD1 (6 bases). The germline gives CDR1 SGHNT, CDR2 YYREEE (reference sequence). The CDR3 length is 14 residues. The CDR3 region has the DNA TGTGCCAGCAGCTTGGATGCAGGGGACACCTATTATCTGTTT. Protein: CASSLDAGDTYYLF.

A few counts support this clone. CDR3 sequence reads: CASSDRGVDEKLFF. The CDR3 DNA follows: TGTGCCAGCAGTGATCGGGGGGTAGATGAAAAACTGTTTTTT. The V gene is TRBV6-1, the J gene TRBJ1-4; D possibly corresponds to TRBD1 (5 bases). The CDR3 runs to 14 residues. The V gene lost 3 bases and the J gene lost 6 bases, with 11 bases spanning the gap. Germline V gene sequence: CDR1 MNHNS, CDR2 SASEGT.

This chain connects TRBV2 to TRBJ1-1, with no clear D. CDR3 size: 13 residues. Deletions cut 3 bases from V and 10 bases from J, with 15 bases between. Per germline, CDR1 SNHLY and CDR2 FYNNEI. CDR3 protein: CASSEMFVEAAFF. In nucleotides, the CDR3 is TGTGCCAGCAGTGAGATGTTTGTTGAAGCAGCTTTCTTT.

CDR3 sequence: CASSLGMRNTEAFF. CDR3 DNA: TGTGCCAGCAGCTTGGGTATGCGGAACACTGAAGCTTTCTTT. The rearrangement uses TRBV5-5 and TRBJ1-1, with D hard to call. Per the germline V gene, CDR1 is SGHKS and CDR2 is YYEKEE (reference sequence). The CDR3 sequence is 14 residues long. V gave up 0 bases and J gave up 1 base, with 7 bases separating them. Complete variable domain (other parts from reference TRBV5-5 and TRBJ1-1): DAGVTQSPTHLIKTRGQQVTLRCSPISGHKSVSWYQQVLGQGPQFIFQYYEKEERGRGNFPDRFSARQFPNYSSELNVNALLLGDSALYLCASSLGMRNTEAFFGQGTRLTVV.

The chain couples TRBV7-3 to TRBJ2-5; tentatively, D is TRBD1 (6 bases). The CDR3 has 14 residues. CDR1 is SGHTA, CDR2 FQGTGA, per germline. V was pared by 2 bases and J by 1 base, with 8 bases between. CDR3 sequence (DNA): TGTGCCAGCAGCTTAGGCAGGGGCCAAGAGACCCAGTACTTC. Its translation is CASSLGRGQETQYF.

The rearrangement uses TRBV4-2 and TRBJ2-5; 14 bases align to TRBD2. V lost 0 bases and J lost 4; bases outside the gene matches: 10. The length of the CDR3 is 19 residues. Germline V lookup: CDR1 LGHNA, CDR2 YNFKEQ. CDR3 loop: CASSQELTSGGAGRETQYF. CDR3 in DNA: TGTGCCAGCAGCCAAGAATTGACTAGCGGGGGGGCTGGGCGAGAGACCCAGTACTTC.

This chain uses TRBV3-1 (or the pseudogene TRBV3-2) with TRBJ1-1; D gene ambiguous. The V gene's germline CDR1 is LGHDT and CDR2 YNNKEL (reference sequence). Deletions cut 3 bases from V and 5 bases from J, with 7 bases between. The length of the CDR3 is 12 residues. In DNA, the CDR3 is TGTGCCAGCAGCCACGGGGAGACTGAAGCTTTCTTT. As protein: CASSHGETEAFF.

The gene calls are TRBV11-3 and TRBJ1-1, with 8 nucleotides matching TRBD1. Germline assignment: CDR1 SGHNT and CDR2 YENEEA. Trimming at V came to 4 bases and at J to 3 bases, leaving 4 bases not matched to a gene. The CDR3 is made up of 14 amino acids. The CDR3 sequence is CASSSGQEDTEAFF. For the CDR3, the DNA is TGTGCCAGCAGCTCGGGACAGGAGGACACTGAAGCTTTCTTT.

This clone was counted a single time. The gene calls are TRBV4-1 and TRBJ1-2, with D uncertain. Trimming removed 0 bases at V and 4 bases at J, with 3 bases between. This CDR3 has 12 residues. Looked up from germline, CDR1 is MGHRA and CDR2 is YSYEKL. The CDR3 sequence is CASSQEAYGYTF. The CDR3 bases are TGCGCCAGCAGCCAAGAAGCCTATGGCTACACCTTC.

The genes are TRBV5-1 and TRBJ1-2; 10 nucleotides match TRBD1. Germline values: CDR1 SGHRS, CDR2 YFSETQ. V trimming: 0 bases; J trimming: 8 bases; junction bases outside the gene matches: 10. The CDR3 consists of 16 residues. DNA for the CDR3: TGCGCCAGCAGCTTGGAAACCGGGACAGGGGTGTTCGGCTACACCTTC. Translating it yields CASSLETGTGVFGYTF.